These 23 T cell receptor beta chains came from one sample sequenced in a study of Ad26.COV2.S vaccination and SARS-CoV-2 variants. Treatment meaning: some 19 received Ad26.COV2.S at low or high dose, single or two shots; about 5 received placebo; per-sample allocation not given. Samples analyzed were those drawn on day 63 after the first vaccine or placebo injection. Clones were read by immunoSEQ multiplex PCR, and TCRdb kept only the in-frame ones, dropping some. The sample carries about 480,000 clones, around 88% recorded once. Material: peripheral blood, obtained in a trial of Ad26.COV2.S vaccine versus placebo. These TCRs come from a person aged 18 to 59 who received the Ad26.COV2.S COVID-19 vaccine or a placebo.

The DNA for the CDR3 is TGTGCCAGTAATGCAGGGTTCGCTGGAAACACCATATATTTT. This gives the protein CASNAGFAGNTIYF. The genes are TRBV19 and TRBJ1-3; perhaps TRBD1 as D (5 bases). The CDR3 loop spans 14 amino acids. The V gene lost 7 bases and the J gene lost 2 bases, with 12 bases spanning the gap. Germline V gene lookup returns CDR1 LNHDA and CDR2 SQIVND (reference sequence).

This chain links TRBV5-1 with TRBJ2-1; 7 positions agree with TRBD1. CDR3 size: 13 residues. CDR1 SGHRS and CDR2 YFSETQ come from the germline V gene. The J segment lost 8 bases and the V segment lost 5 bases, leaving 7 bases of the junction unmatched. As DNA, the CDR3 is TGCGCCAGCAGTCGAGGGGGCTCTCATGAGCAGTTCTTC. Translation gives CASSRGGSHEQFF. Using reference TRBV5-1 and TRBJ2-1 for the parts outside the CDR3, the full variable domain is KAGVTQTPRYLIKTRGQQVTLSCSPISGHRSVSWYQQTPGQGLQFLFEYFSETQRNKGNFPGRFSGRQFSNSRSEMNVSTLELGDSALYLCASSRGGSHEQFFGPGTRLTVL.

This chain joins TRBV30 and TRBJ1-5, with TRBD1 matching over 7 bases. CDR3 length: 14 residues. CDR1 GTSNPN and CDR2 SVGIG come from the germline V gene (reference sequence). V was pared by 4 bases and J by 3 bases, with 6 bases of the junction left unmatched. As DNA, the CDR3 is TGTGCCTGGACTTTTGGGACAGACAATCAGCCCCAGCATTTT. It specifies CAWTFGTDNQPQHF.

This chain's CDR3 is CASSFGVSGSPRETQYF. CDR3 in DNA: TGTGCCAGCAGCTTTGGCGTTAGCGGGTCGCCAAGAGAGACCCAGTACTTC. The rearrangement links TRBV11-2 to TRBJ2-5; 7 bases match TRBD2. Germline values: CDR1 SGHAT, CDR2 FQNNGV. V was clipped by 3 bases and J by 4 bases; unmatched bases: 14. The CDR3 totals 17 residues.

The V gene is TRBV25-1, the J gene TRBJ1-1; 10 positions agree with TRBD1. The trim removed 4 bases at V and 4 bases at J, leaving 6 bases unmatched. CDR1 MGHDK and CDR2 SYGVNS come from the germline V gene. This CDR3 comprises 15 residues. CDR3 coding DNA: TGTGCCAGCAGTGCCCCGGGACAGGGGTTCACTGAAGCTTTCTTT. Protein sequence: CASSAPGQGFTEAFF.

This sequence joins TRBV30 and TRBJ2-7, with D perhaps TRBD2 (5 bases). Germline assignment: CDR1 GTSNPN and CDR2 SVGIG (reference sequence). This CDR3 is 14 amino acids long. The V gene lost 0 bases and the J gene lost 2 bases, with 11 bases spanning the gap. Here the CDR3 DNA reads TGTGCCTGGAGTGTAATGCGGCGGGCCTACGAGCAGTACTTC. Translating it yields CAWSVMRRAYEQYF.

The gene calls are TRBV7-8 and TRBJ2-2; 8 bases agree with TRBD1. CDR1 is SGHVS, CDR2 FQNEAQ, per germline. This CDR3 comprises 16 residues. Unmatched junction bases numbered 5, after V lost 0 bases and J lost 5 bases. The CDR3 loop reads CASSLARQGRTGELFF. CDR3 sequence (DNA): TGTGCCAGCAGCTTAGCGCGACAGGGGCGAACCGGGGAGCTGTTTTTT.

V is TRBV6-6 and J is TRBJ1-6; 7 bases fit TRBD1. Germline lookup yields CDR1 MNHNY and CDR2 SVGAGI (reference sequence). The ends lost 0 bases at V and 6 bases at J; junction bases unmatched: 5. The CDR3 loop spans 16 amino acids. The DNA for the CDR3 is TGTGCCAGCAGTTACTCGACGGGACAGTCTAATTCACCCCTCCACTTT. Its translation: CASSYSTGQSNSPLHF.

The V gene is TRBV6-1, the J gene TRBJ1-2, with TRBD1 matching 8 bases. The germline CDR1 and CDR2 sequences are MNHNS and SASEGT. J was trimmed by 5 bases and V by 4 bases; bases with no gene match: 15. The CDR3 is 17 residues long. CDR3 in amino acids: CASSGAGTGQGIYGYTF. The CDR3 DNA sequence: TGTGCCAGCAGTGGGGCCGGGACAGGCCAAGGGATTTATGGCTACACCTTC.

This clone showed up just a few times. The chain employs TRBV28 and TRBJ1-5; D remains ambiguous. With 5 bases removed from V and 4 bases from J, the gap between germline ends came to 21 bases. This CDR3 has 17 amino acids. Looked up from germline, CDR1 is MDHEN and CDR2 is SYDVKM. CDR3 in DNA: TGTGCCAGCAGTGGGCGGGAGGAACATGCGTTAAATCAGCCCCAGCATTTT. It encodes CASSGREEHALNQPQHF.

V is TRBV19 and J is TRBJ2-3; weak D call: TRBD2 (7 bases). Germline CDR1 is LNHDA and CDR2 is SQIVND (reference sequence). With 3 bases removed from V and 6 bases from J, the gap between germline ends came to 13 bases. The CDR3 sequence is 14 residues long. CDR3 amino acids: CASSIPGGLDTQYF. The CDR3 nucleotides read TGTGCCAGTAGTATCCCGGGGGGCCTGGATACGCAGTATTTT.

CDR3 in DNA: TGTGCCAGTTGGACAGGGGGATCCGGGGAGCTGTTTTTT. This encodes CASWTGGSGELFF. The chain combines TRBV12-3 or TRBV12-4 with TRBJ2-2, with TRBD1 matching over 10 bases. The CDR3 sequence is 13 residues long. Trimming took 9 bases from V and 6 from J; bases not matched to a gene: 4.

The chain has TRBV9 and TRBJ2-2; D uncertain. V was pared by 0 bases and J by 4 bases, with 10 bases between. Germline CDR1 reads SGDLS; CDR2 reads YYNGEE. CDR3 length equals 15 residues. CDR3 sequence reads: CASSVATASTGELFF. In DNA form, the CDR3 reads TGTGCCAGCAGCGTAGCTACGGCTTCCACCGGGGAGCTGTTTTTT.

The J gene is TRBJ2-7, the V gene TRBV7-8; D remains ambiguous. This CDR3 contains 12 residues. V was pared by 1 base and J by 6 bases, with 7 bases between. In germline, CDR1 is SGHVS, CDR2 FQNEAQ. CDR3 region: CASSLGHGEQYF. Written as DNA, the CDR3 is TGTGCCAGCAGCTTAGGACACGGCGAGCAGTACTTC.

The V and J genes are TRBV14 and TRBJ2-2; TRBD2 matches at 7 bases. V shed 3 bases and J 4 bases; nucleotides not matched to a gene: 11. The CDR3 length is 17 residues. Per the germline V gene, CDR1 is SGHDN and CDR2 is FVKESK. The DNA of the CDR3 is TGTGCCAGCAGCCAGCTTGGGCTAGCGGCCACCACCGGGGAGCTGTTTTTT. Translation: CASSQLGLAATTGELFF.

The J gene is TRBJ1-3, the V gene TRBV30; D remains unclear. V gave up 1 base and J gave up 0 bases, with 7 bases separating them. From germline, CDR1 is GTSNPN and CDR2 SVGIG (reference sequence). The CDR3 consists of 14 residues. The CDR3 here is CAWSGGNSGNTIYF. The CDR3 nucleotides read TGTGCCTGGAGTGGGGGAAACTCTGGAAACACCATATATTTT.

The V call is TRBV5-1, the J call TRBJ1-2; no clear D. Germline lookup yields CDR1 SGHRS and CDR2 YFSETQ. Trimming cost V 1 base and J 6 bases, with 10 bases left between them. There are 13 residues in the CDR3. CDR3 residues: CASSLPGMDGYTF. In DNA form, the CDR3 reads TGCGCCAGCAGCTTGCCGGGGATGGATGGCTACACCTTC.

V gene TRBV6-4 combines with J gene TRBJ2-1, with a possible D match to TRBD2 (6 bases). The CDR3 contains 12 residues. V lost 9 bases, J lost 5 bases, and 11 bases lay in between. Germline loops: CDR1 MRHNA, CDR2 SNTAGT. The CDR3 nucleotides read TGTGCCAGGAAGACTAGAAACAATGAGCAGTTCTTC. Translating gives CARKTRNNEQFF.

Only one count was recorded for this clone. This chain joins TRBV5-4 and TRBJ1-2; 8 bases line up with TRBD1. With 5 bases clipped from V and 8 bases from J, the junction kept 11 bases outside the gene matches. Germline CDR1 reads SGHNT; CDR2 reads YYREEE (reference sequence). This CDR3 is built from 14 residues. As DNA, the CDR3 is TGTGCCAGCAGGCCCGGGACAGGAATAGTAGGCTACACCTTC. Its protein is CASRPGTGIVGYTF.

The chain carries TRBV27 and TRBJ1-4; D is undetermined. This CDR3 contains 17 residues. Looked up from germline, CDR1 is MNHEY and CDR2 is SMNVEV (reference sequence). The V and J ends lost 0 bases and 7 bases respectively, with 18 bases between them. The CDR3 nucleotides read TGTGCCAGCAGTTTATCTCCGAGGCCCGAGCGGGGTGAAAAACTGTTTTTT. Translated: CASSLSPRPERGEKLFF.

V gene TRBV15 combines with J gene TRBJ2-1, with a possible D match to TRBD1 (8 bases). The germline V gene has CDR1 LNHNV and CDR2 YYDKDF (reference sequence). The CDR3 length is 16 residues. Trimming shortened V by 1 base and J by 8 bases, and 18 bases separated the two germline ends. The chain's CDR3 is CATSRGHRGGMDEQFF. DNA of the CDR3: TGTGCCACCAGCAGAGGCCACAGGGGGGGGATGGATGAGCAGTTCTTC.

This chain joins TRBV12-2 and TRBJ2-4; TRBD2, the table's D call, was not compared with the DNA. TRBV12-2 is listed as a pseudogene. The CDR3 is 19 residues long. In nucleotides, the CDR3 is TGTGCAAGTCGCTTAGGGTTAGCGGGACCTCCCGGGGCCAAAAACATTCAGTACTTC. Encoded protein: CASRLGLAGPPGAKNIQYF.

The rearrangement uses TRBV28 and TRBJ1-1; D uncertain. Trimming stripped 6 bases from V and 8 bases from J, with 28 bases between. Germline lookup yields CDR1 MDHEN and CDR2 SYDVKM. The CDR3 runs to 17 residues. CDR3 nucleotide sequence: TGTGCCAGCAGGCTCCCTTCGGGCCCATGGGAGCCGCGGGAAGCTTTCTTT. Its translation is CASRLPSGPWEPREAFF.